This T cell receptor (beta chain) originates from a study of blood T cells in healthy people across ages. Whole-study results and caveats: Aged donors had fewer naive CD4+ cells and lower diversity than long-lived donors.

CDR3 size: 17 residues. The junction had 10 bases not matched to a gene; V was cut back by 3 bases and J by 2 bases. Germline values: CDR1 DFQATT, CDR2 SNEGSKA (reference sequence). Then a second PCR, running about 6 to 11 cycles, was carried out with a sample-barcoded 5' primer and a J-beta primer mix. Each CDR3 protein gets one entry after TCRdb re-called the 5' RACE reads with MiXCR. The repertoire holds roughly 1.5 million distinct CDR3 sequences, with around 40% as singletons. Worth noting for this clonotype: Its antigen is not known.

Sequencing was carried out using blood. The V gene is TRBV20-1, the J gene TRBJ2-2, with 9 positions matching TRBD2. The TCR comes from a woman aged 18-35 years in good health. The CDR3 DNA reads as TGCAGTGCTAGCATGATCAATAGCGGGGGCAACACCGGGGAGCTGTTTTTT. It codes for CSASMINSGGNTGELFF.